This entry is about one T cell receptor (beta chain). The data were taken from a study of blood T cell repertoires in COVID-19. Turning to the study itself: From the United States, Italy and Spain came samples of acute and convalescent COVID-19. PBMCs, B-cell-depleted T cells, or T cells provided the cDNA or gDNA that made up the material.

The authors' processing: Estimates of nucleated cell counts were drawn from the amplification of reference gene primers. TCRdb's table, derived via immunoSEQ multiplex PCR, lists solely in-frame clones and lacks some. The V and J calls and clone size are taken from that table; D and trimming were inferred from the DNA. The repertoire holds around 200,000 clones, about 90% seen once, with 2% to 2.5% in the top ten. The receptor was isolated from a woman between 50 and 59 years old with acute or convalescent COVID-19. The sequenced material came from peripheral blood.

The CDR3 protein is CASSRQTKGTVEAFF. In DNA, the CDR3 is TGTGCCAGCAGCCGTCAAACAAAAGGGACAGTTGAAGCTTTCTTT. The chain has TRBV11-3 and TRBJ1-1, with TRBD1 identical over 7 bases. Germline CDR1 reads SGHNT; CDR2 reads YENEEA. Germline trimming cut 5 bases from V and 7 bases from J; bases unmatched to any gene: 13. The CDR3 runs 15 residues.